This T cell receptor (beta chain) originates from a study of cytomegalovirus exposure and HLA in healthy donors (dated by TCRdb to the late 2010s). As for the study more broadly: An earlier analysis of approximately 550 of the donors reported about 290 Gb of sequence data and 100 million to 130 million unique TCR beta sequences from roughly 200 million T cells. A later analysis re-examined previously published TCR beta repertoires from 600 to 700 donors and added high-resolution HLA genotyping to investigate patterns of TCR occurrence. All discovery cohort repertoires had been generated using a single sequencing platform. In a later genetic analysis, genome-wide SNP genotypes for about three fifths of the 666 donors were used, and that subset was treated as a discovery cohort. HLA typing included class I and class II loci at four-digit resolution. Typing coverage differed by locus: A, B, C, DRB1 and DQB1 were typed in about 629-640 donors, DQA1 in approximately 520, DPA1 in 600 to 610, and DPB1 in around 440. Among about 360 genotyped donors of the cohort, an average of around 240,000 unique TCR beta nucleotide sequences were sequenced per donor, roughly 18% of them non-productive. The study was designed to test whether signatures of past pathogen exposure could be identified by cataloging public T cell receptors. The later analysis used no new phenotypic data to find candidate immune exposures, relying instead on TCR beta sequences and their occurrence across donors. The genetic ancestry cluster associated with self-reported Caucasian donors included over 80% of the 398 genotyped donors. Besides the first cohort of approximately 670 subjects, a separate validation cohort made up of 120 different subjects was used. Four to six DR-DQ haplotypes were handled as single units for association and clustering, since linkage in the cohort was strong. An early release that covered around 590 HLA-typed donors contained about 300 gigabases of sequencing data and about 93 million unique TCR sequences. The study profiled the T cell repertoires of hundreds of subjects by immunosequencing and related them to cytomegalovirus serostatus. To decide whether each TCR beta V gene segment behaved as functional or pseudogenic, an earlier analysis of nearly 600 of the donors relied on high-throughput TCR beta sequencing. Alongside the repertoire data, information on donor age, sex, ethnicity and CMV serostatus was compiled. To predict cytomegalovirus infection status, the study brought together high-throughput TCR immunosequencing, statistical association of individual TCRs with disease status, and machine learning. The study at large found these results: At a false discovery rate of 0.05, a later analysis linked under 20,000 TCR beta sequences to specific HLA alleles. A later genetic analysis reported fewer N-insertions in productive TCRs among donors in an Asian-associated ancestry cluster than the roughly 650-donor mean. Assigning TCR associations to individual alleles was difficult when HLA alleles, especially DR and DQ, strongly co-occurred. While some public TCRs were present in many individuals, most TCR sequences turned up only very rarely across donors. Because HLA typing was unavailable for some donors at each locus, only the typed subset was used in association tests. For the cohort, immune exposure information was limited to CMV serostatus. A few of the identified cytomegalovirus-associated TCR beta chains were confirmed in vitro to be specific for cytomegalovirus antigens. Sequencing depth was assumed to be roughly uniform across donors in the presence/absence analyses, though that assumption may not hold. The cohort was sequenced for TCR beta chains only, and without alpha or paired-chain data the features that could be detected were limited. In an earlier analysis of fewer than 750 of the donors, most TCR beta V segments were observed in productive rearrangements about 87% or about 30% of the time, broadly matching IMGT annotations. Some IMGT-functional V segments, including TRBV6-2 and TRBV6-3, could not be told apart with the 87-base-pair reads, so those segments were excluded. A further reported finding was that TCR beta sequences accurately predicted the HLA-A and HLA-B alleles for most subjects in the first cohort. A cluster of highly shared sequence variants was judged likely to be a technical artifact of the sequencing pipeline. V-gene and J-gene trimming of TCR beta chains was associated with a missense DCLRE1C variant in a later genetic analysis, and the association was replicated in an independent cohort. Most CMV-associated TCR beta chains appeared to be HLA-restricted in a later analysis, and the HLA associations seemed to be driven largely by CMV exposure. In the study, roughly 160 TCR beta chains were listed as associated with cytomegalovirus. Seventeen rarely observed V segments, including chromosome 9 orphons, were excluded from the earlier analysis of several hundred of the donors because counts were too low. In a later analysis, HLA-associated TCR beta chains showed more clonal expansion and lower generation probabilities than non-associated chains that were equally common. In a later analysis, TCR association rates were found to vary across HLA loci, with the most associated TCRs seen for DRB1 alleles and the fewest for HLA-C alleles. According to a later analysis, parvovirus B19, influenza, CMV and Epstein-Barr virus appeared linked to several top co-occurrence clusters. The classifier was reported to diagnose cytomegalovirus status with high specificity and sensitivity in both the original and validation cohorts. It was suggested by the authors that the approach could potentially be generalized to other disease states and immunological phenotypes. Linkage disequilibrium might explain the correlated functional status among segregating V segments, but an unknown experimental factor could not be ruled out.

In total, approximately 690 healthy bone marrow donors made up the cohort. All cohort members were sampled while nominally healthy, although unrecorded immune exposures were likely present. The donor was CMV seronegative and belonged to the group of 352 seronegative cohort members. Each donor provided a peripheral blood sample, and peripheral blood mononuclear cells were used for TCR beta sequencing. The Qiagen DNeasy Blood Extraction Kit was used to extract genomic DNA from the blood cell samples. At the junction V is shortened by 6 bases and J by 0 bases, with 15 bases in between. Including the terminal cysteine and phenylalanine, the CDR3 comprises 15 residues. Only the CDR3 DNA stays, 45 bases, in frame from base 1. The germline V gene encodes CDR1 MDHEN and CDR2 SYDVKM. Notes on this clone: Its antigen is still unknown. Qualities for individual bases were not recorded, and no much larger clone is one base off.

The library was built by means of the immunoSEQ multiplex PCR assay. For the multiplex PCR, a mixture combining 60 forward primers for TCR Vbeta segments and 13 reverse primers for TCR Jbeta segments was used. The CDR3 region of rearranged TCR beta genes was amplified from genomic DNA by a multiplex PCR assay. Amplified TCR beta libraries were sequenced as 87-base-pair reads on the Illumina HiSeq System. From the authors' description of their analysis: In a later analysis, tens of millions of unique TCR beta chains were counted across the roughly 670 repertoires, and approximately 9.9 million of these chains were shared by at least two donors. Raw reads were error-corrected and collapsed into unique sequences with a nearest-neighbor algorithm that merged closely related sequences to remove PCR and sequencing errors. CDR3 sequences were aligned to IMGT reference sequences to assign V, D and J gene segments. For a sequence to be retained, a match of at least six nucleotides to both a V gene segment and a J gene segment was required. A rearrangement counted as productive if the CDR3 had no stop codons and remained in frame with V and J, and every other rearrangement counted as non-productive. CDR3 was defined by IMGT convention, running from the second conserved V-encoded cysteine to the conserved J-encoded phenylalanine. The earlier analysis of 587 of the donors excluded any sequence lacking an unambiguous match to a single V gene segment. An earlier analysis of 450 to 650 of the donors called V segments functional above 56.7% productive rearrangements and segregating when the between-donor standard deviation exceeded 5%. A statistical classification framework was built to diagnose cytomegalovirus status from the catalog of TCR beta chain sequences. A later analysis assigned V and J genes by comparing TCR nucleotide sequences with IMGT/GENE-DB human TR gene sequences. The TCRdist pipeline was used in a later analysis to assign CDR3 sequences and most-parsimonious VDJ recombination scenarios. In a later analysis, each TCR beta chain was defined by its CDR3 amino acid sequence together with its V-gene family, and reads without a unique V-gene family were excluded. A later analysis removed 592 highly shared, low-generation-probability nucleotide sequences to deal with suspected cross-contamination and a sequencing artifact. For each public chain, a later analysis derived a clonal expansion index from normalized ranks of inferred template counts within each repertoire. A later analysis computed generation probabilities with a VDJ recombination model fitted to out-of-frame rearrangements, and checked the results against IGoR. In a later analysis, TCR-TCR, TCR-HLA and TCR-CMV co-occurrence was scored with hypergeometric tests, and a repertoire-size bias correction was applied to TCR pairs. In a later analysis, false discovery rates were estimated by permuting HLA or CMV assignments 20 times. In a later analysis, co-occurring TCRs were grouped using DBSCAN, and TCRdist sequence similarity was added for clustering within HLA-allele-positive subsets. Co-occurrence clustering excluded repertoires with fewer than 30,000 or more than 120,000 public chains, plus five with anomalous nucleotide sharing. Here the immuneACCESS table is served through TCRdb, limited to in-frame sequences with V and J called. Missing clones are a known gap in these copies; in checked studies unresolved V genes cover under half, and the rest lacks a known reason. That table gives V, J and clone size, and the DNA gave D and trimming. The table for this sample lists some 180,000 clones; 82% of them were counted only once. Approximately 1.5% of the sample rests with the top ten.

The rearrangement combines TRBV28 with TRBJ2-7, and perhaps TRBD1 as D gene, on 5 matching bases. Sample: PBMCs. This sequence was found in a man aged 40-49 years in good health and CMV-seronegative. The CDR3: CASSFPRGSSYEQYF. The nucleotides are TGTGCCAGCAGCTTCCCAAGGGGAAGCTCCTACGAGCAGTACTTC.